This TCR beta chain was obtained from a study of graft-versus-host responses after intestinal transplantation. Study results and caveats: Ileal or blood samples showed some GvH clones first, and such clones were also found in recipient marrow. Early post-transplant falls in HvG clones accompanied the peak levels of circulating GvH clones.

The V gene's germline CDR1 is MRHNA and CDR2 SNTAGT. V lost 6 bases, J lost 5 bases, and 8 bases lay in between. The CDR3 is 12 residues long. To note about this clone: The target antigen is unknown.

Data came from immunoSEQ multiplex PCR; TCRdb stores just in-frame clones and leaves some out. Among about 120,000 clones, just over 90% were seen once, and the ten largest hold about 0.51%. The J gene is TRBJ2-1, the V gene TRBV6-4; possible D gene TRBD2, 6 bases. The sequencing here drew on unstimulated CD8+ T cells sorted from spleen or lymph node cells, taken before intestinal transplant. The source is a human donor who received an intestinal transplant. CDR3 region: CASRGGDNEQFF. CDR3 in DNA: TGTGCCAGCAGGGGCGGGGACAATGAGCAGTTCTTC.